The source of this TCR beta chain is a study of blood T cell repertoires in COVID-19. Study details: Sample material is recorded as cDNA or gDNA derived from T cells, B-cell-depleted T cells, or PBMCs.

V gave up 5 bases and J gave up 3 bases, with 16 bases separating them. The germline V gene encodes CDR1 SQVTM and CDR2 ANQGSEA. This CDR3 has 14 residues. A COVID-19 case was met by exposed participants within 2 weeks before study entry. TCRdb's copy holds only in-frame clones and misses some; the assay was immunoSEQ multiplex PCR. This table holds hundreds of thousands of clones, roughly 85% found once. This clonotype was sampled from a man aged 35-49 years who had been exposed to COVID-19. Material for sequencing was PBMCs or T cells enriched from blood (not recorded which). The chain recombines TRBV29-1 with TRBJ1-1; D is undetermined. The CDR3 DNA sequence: TGCAGCGTTCAGCGGGCGCGAGGAGACACTGAAGCTTTCTTT. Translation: CSVQRARGDTEAFF.